This TCR beta chain appears in the sequencing data of a study of tissue T cells after allogeneic stem cell transplantation. Described time point: mouse harvest day 7 after allogeneic transplant. The graft held 10^6 splenic CD5+ T cells and 10^7 T-cell-depleted bone marrow cells. This clone was observed once. Antigen specificity is unknown. Gene names denote mouse genes. The read comes to an end 1 residue before the CDR3 does, leaving the germline J gene to fill in the end. The assay was immunoSEQ multiplex PCR, and TCRdb's table has in-frame clones only and misses some. The sample consists of 9,500 or so clones, 44% of them appearing once. Study-wide results and limits: TCR repertoires tracked anatomic similarity, regardless of disease or transplant status. Tissue-detected TCR repertoire was only partly captured by blood and spleen T cells. The patient cohort was small and clinically heterogeneous, with limited sampling depth.

CDR3 length equals 14 residues. V was clipped by 2 bases and J by 3 bases; unmatched bases: 1. Germline-derived CDR1 and CDR2 are KGHPV and FQNQEV (reference sequence). This chain uses TRBV26 with TRBJ2-3, with 8 bases aligning to TRBD1. Material: skin. The TCR comes from a female BALB/c mouse given C57BL/6 T cells with graft-versus-host disease after an allogeneic hematopoietic cell transplant. The CDR3 loop is CASSLQGAAETLYF. Incomplete CDR3 DNA: TGTGCCAGCAGTCTGCAGGGGGCGGCAGAAACGCTGTAT.